These 14 T cell receptor beta chains originate from one sample sequenced in a study of cytotoxic CD8 clonotypes in ibrutinib-treated CLL. The repertoire was sequenced with immunoSEQ multiplex PCR; TCRdb's copy has only in-frame clones and lacks some. The sample includes about 130,000 clones, 70% to 90% of them seen just once. The input for sequencing was PBMCs, taken after 24 months of ibrutinib treatment. These TCRs come from a human donor with chronic lymphocytic leukemia.

This clone has just one count. The chain recombines TRBV15 with TRBJ1-2; a possible D gene is TRBD1 (5 bases). The CDR3 sequence is 16 residues long. Germline V gene lookup returns CDR1 LNHNV and CDR2 YYDKDF (reference sequence). Between the trimmed V and J ends, which lost 2 bases and 7 bases, there was a span of 20 bases. CDR3 amino acids: CATSRRTTYTVGGYTF. CDR3 nucleotides: TGTGCCACCAGCAGACGGACAACGTATACAGTGGGTGGCTACACCTTC. Full variable domain (remainder filled in from reference TRBV15 and TRBJ1-2): DAMVIQNPRYQVTQFGKPVTLSCSQTLNHNVMYWYQQKSSQAPKLLFHYYDKDFNNEADTPDNFQSRRPNTSFCFLDIRSPGLGDTAMYLCATSRRTTYTVGGYTFGSGTRLTVV.

The chain joins TRBV18 to TRBJ1-2, with D unclear. V lost 2 bases and J lost 6, with 10 bases in between. Germline loops: CDR1 KGHSH, CDR2 LQKENI. This CDR3 comprises 13 residues. This CDR3 is CASSPRRWDGYTF. The CDR3 nucleotides read TGTGCCAGCTCACCAAGAAGGTGGGATGGCTACACCTTC.

This clone turned up a few times. This chain connects TRBV6-6 to TRBJ2-7; D ambiguous. This CDR3 is built from 11 residues. Germline V lookup: CDR1 MNHNY, CDR2 SVGAGI (reference sequence). The V and J ends lost 6 bases and 0 bases respectively, with 3 bases between them. The CDR3 sequence: CASRSSYEQYF. CDR3 in DNA: TGTGCCAGCAGAAGCTCCTACGAGCAGTACTTC.

The chain combines TRBV9 with TRBJ2-7, with TRBD1 matching 7 bases. V shed 0 bases, J shed 2 bases, and the junction held 5 bases outside the gene matches. Germline V gene sequence: CDR1 SGDLS, CDR2 YYNGEE. The CDR3 is made up of 15 amino acids. In DNA, the CDR3 is TGTGCCAGCAGCGTAGCTTCAACAGGGGCCTACGAGCAGTACTTC. This codes for CASSVASTGAYEQYF.

V and J are TRBV11-2 and TRBJ1-4, with a possible D match to TRBD1 (6 bases). The germline V and J ends were trimmed by 5 bases and 3 bases, with 13 bases remaining between them. Germline CDR1 is SGHAT and CDR2 is FQNNGV. The CDR3 sequence is 15 residues long. The CDR3 protein is CASSTSGAPNEKLFF. In DNA, the CDR3 is TGTGCCAGCAGCACGTCGGGGGCCCCTAATGAAAAACTGTTTTTT.

This sequence joins TRBV6-1 and TRBJ2-7, with D possibly being TRBD1 (5 bases). V lost 0 bases, J lost 4 bases, and 13 bases lay in between. This CDR3 comprises 15 residues. Germline V CDR1 and CDR2: MNHNS, SASEGT. The CDR3, as DNA: TGTGCCAGCAGTGAAGCGAAGGGGTTTGGTTACGAGCAGTACTTC. This translates into CASSEAKGFGYEQYF.

This sequence joins TRBV4-2 and TRBJ2-7, with D uncertain. V gave up 0 bases and J gave up 4 bases, with 4 bases separating them. In germline, CDR1 is LGHNA, CDR2 YNFKEQ. CDR3 size: 12 residues. CDR3 in amino acids: CASSQDRYEQYF. In DNA form, the CDR3 reads TGTGCCAGCAGCCAAGATCGGTACGAGCAGTACTTC.

The chain links TRBV7-8 to TRBJ2-3, with a possible D match to TRBD2 (5 bases). From germline, CDR1 is SGHVS and CDR2 FQNEAQ. The CDR3 runs 14 residues. Trimming shortened V by 5 bases and J by 4 bases, and 13 bases separated the two germline ends. The CDR3 sequence: CASSRGRGADTQYF. The CDR3 nucleotides read TGTGCCAGCAGCCGAGGGAGAGGCGCAGATACGCAGTATTTT. Full variable domain (outside the CDR3, taken from reference TRBV7-8 and TRBJ2-3): GAGVSQSPRYKVAKRGQDVALRCDPISGHVSLFWYQQALGQGPEFLTYFQNEAQLDKSGLPSDRFFAERPEGSVSTLKIQRTQQEDSAVYLCASSRGRGADTQYFGPGTRLTVL.

V and J are TRBV2 and TRBJ1-2; D not certain. Per germline, CDR1 SNHLY and CDR2 FYNNEI. With 1 base removed from V and 6 bases from J, the gap between germline ends came to 12 bases. This CDR3 spans 14 amino acids. The CDR3 sequence is CASSEVAGDNGYTF. CDR3 sequence (DNA): TGTGCCAGCAGTGAAGTGGCAGGCGACAATGGCTACACCTTC.

Only one count was recorded for this clone. DNA of the CDR3: TGTGCCAGCAGTGATGGGGGGGGAGCTTTCTTT. Translated, it gives CASSDGGGAFF. V is TRBV2 and J is TRBJ1-1; tentative D call: TRBD1 (5 bases). This CDR3 has 11 amino acids. V shed 3 bases and J shed 10 bases, with 9 bases lying between them. Germline V gives CDR1 SNHLY, CDR2 FYNNEI.

The CDR3 is CASSLAEGSNQPQHF. The CDR3 bases are TGTGCCAGCAGCTTAGCGGAGGGTAGTAATCAGCCCCAGCATTTT. The rearrangement uses TRBV7-9 and TRBJ1-5; D gene ambiguous. The CDR3 covers 15 residues. Germline assignment: CDR1 SEHNR and CDR2 FQNEAQ (reference sequence). V lost 0 bases and J 4 bases, leaving 10 bases between the germline ends.

A single count supports this clone. This CDR3 is CASSLERTLASTDTQYF. CDR3 nucleotides: TGTGCCAGCAGCTTAGAGCGGACCCTCGCTAGCACAGATACGCAGTATTTT. The chain couples TRBV11-2 to TRBJ2-3; D is unresolved. V shed 0 bases and J shed 0 bases, with 13 bases lying between them. Germline V gene data show CDR1 as SGHAT and CDR2 as FQNNGV. This CDR3 region has 17 residues.

The chain employs TRBV7-2 and TRBJ1-1; D gene uncertain. Deletions cut 5 bases from V and 6 bases from J, with 16 bases between. Germline CDR1 reads SGHTA; CDR2 reads FQGNSA. CDR3 length: 14 amino acids. This CDR3 is CASSPTRGFPEAFF. DNA for the CDR3: TGTGCCAGCAGCCCCACACGGGGTTTCCCTGAAGCTTTCTTT.

This chain links TRBV27 with TRBJ1-1, with 8 bases matching TRBD1. The CDR3 sequence is 14 residues long. After removal of 2 bases from V and 4 bases from J, the junction contained 3 bases not matched to a gene. The germline V gene has CDR1 MNHEY and CDR2 SMNVEV (reference sequence). The CDR3 loop reads CASSLTGGATEAFF. In nucleotides, the CDR3 is TGTGCCAGCAGTTTAACAGGGGGTGCCACTGAAGCTTTCTTT.